This T cell receptor (beta chain) was documented in a study of T cell repertoires in cytomegalovirus infection. Study overall: Use of recently identified HLA-C-restricted and well-studied HLA-B-restricted CMV epitopes was part of the study. Study observations and caveats: Public TCR beta family frequency separated CMV-and-HLA carriers, including in an independent cohort. CMV-specific TCR beta clonotypes restricted by HLA-C were the ones dominating the ex vivo response.

CDR1 is MNHEY and CDR2 is SVGAGI in the germline V gene. The CDR3 consists of 15 residues. V dropped 5 bases and J dropped 4; count of bases not matched to a gene: 7. MiXCR, applied by TCRdb to the reads, yields one record per CDR3 protein. The profile shows 110,000 or so distinct CDR3 sequences, 30% of them singletons. This clonotype was detected a few times. Its antigen is as yet unknown. The clonotype was recovered from a human donor in good health (CMV status not recorded). Some clones in this sample may be carry-over from other donors' samples. Sequenced material: CD8+ T cells from cultured PBMCs, taken from culture after CMV antigen stimulation. V gene TRBV6-5 combines with J gene TRBJ1-1, with 10 bases that match TRBD1. CDR3 in DNA: TGTGCCAGCAGTCCGGGACAGGGGATCCCCACTGAAGCTTTCTTT. Encoded protein: CASSPGQGIPTEAFF.